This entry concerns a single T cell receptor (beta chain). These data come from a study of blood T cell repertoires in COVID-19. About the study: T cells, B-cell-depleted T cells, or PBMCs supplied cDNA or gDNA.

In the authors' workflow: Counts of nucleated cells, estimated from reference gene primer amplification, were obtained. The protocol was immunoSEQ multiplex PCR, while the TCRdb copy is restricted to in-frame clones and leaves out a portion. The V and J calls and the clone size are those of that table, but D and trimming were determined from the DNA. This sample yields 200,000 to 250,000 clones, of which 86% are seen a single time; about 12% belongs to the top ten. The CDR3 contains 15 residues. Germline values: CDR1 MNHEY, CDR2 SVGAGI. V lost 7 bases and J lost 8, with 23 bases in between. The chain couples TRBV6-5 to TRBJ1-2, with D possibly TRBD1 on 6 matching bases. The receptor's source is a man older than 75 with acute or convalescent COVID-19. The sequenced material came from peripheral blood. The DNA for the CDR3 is TGTGCCAGCATTTGGACAGCAGGAGCTGCTATGGGCTACACCTTC. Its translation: CASIWTAGAAMGYTF.